This T cell receptor (beta chain) was profiled in a study of cytomegalovirus exposure and HLA in healthy donors. Study results and caveats: Published work reported that the classifier diagnosed cytomegalovirus status with high specificity and sensitivity. In an earlier analysis, in roughly 580 donors, most V segments appeared productive either ~87% or ~30% of the time. An analysis that was carried out later associated 15,000 to 20,000 TCR beta sequences with HLA alleles at 0.05 false discovery rate. In all likelihood, a cluster of highly shared sequence variants was a sequencing artifact.

13 Jbeta primers and 60 Vbeta primers were used for the PCR. Clones were sequenced by immunoSEQ multiplex PCR, and TCRdb holds only the in-frame ones, with some missing. The table shows under 200,000 clones, with roughly four fifths occurring only once. The germline CDR1 and CDR2 sequences are SGHTA and FQGNSA. The CDR3 extends over 15 amino acids. V was pared by 1 base and J by 0 bases, with 9 bases between. A note on this clone: Its target is not known.

Sequencing was performed on PBMCs. The rearrangement links TRBV7-2 to TRBJ1-2, with a weak D call TRBD1 (6 bases). This TCR derives from a woman in her fifties or sixties in good health and CMV-seronegative. The CDR3 region is CASSLGQASNYGYTF. In DNA form, the CDR3 reads TGTGCCAGCAGCTTAGGACAGGCGTCTAACTATGGCTACACCTTC.